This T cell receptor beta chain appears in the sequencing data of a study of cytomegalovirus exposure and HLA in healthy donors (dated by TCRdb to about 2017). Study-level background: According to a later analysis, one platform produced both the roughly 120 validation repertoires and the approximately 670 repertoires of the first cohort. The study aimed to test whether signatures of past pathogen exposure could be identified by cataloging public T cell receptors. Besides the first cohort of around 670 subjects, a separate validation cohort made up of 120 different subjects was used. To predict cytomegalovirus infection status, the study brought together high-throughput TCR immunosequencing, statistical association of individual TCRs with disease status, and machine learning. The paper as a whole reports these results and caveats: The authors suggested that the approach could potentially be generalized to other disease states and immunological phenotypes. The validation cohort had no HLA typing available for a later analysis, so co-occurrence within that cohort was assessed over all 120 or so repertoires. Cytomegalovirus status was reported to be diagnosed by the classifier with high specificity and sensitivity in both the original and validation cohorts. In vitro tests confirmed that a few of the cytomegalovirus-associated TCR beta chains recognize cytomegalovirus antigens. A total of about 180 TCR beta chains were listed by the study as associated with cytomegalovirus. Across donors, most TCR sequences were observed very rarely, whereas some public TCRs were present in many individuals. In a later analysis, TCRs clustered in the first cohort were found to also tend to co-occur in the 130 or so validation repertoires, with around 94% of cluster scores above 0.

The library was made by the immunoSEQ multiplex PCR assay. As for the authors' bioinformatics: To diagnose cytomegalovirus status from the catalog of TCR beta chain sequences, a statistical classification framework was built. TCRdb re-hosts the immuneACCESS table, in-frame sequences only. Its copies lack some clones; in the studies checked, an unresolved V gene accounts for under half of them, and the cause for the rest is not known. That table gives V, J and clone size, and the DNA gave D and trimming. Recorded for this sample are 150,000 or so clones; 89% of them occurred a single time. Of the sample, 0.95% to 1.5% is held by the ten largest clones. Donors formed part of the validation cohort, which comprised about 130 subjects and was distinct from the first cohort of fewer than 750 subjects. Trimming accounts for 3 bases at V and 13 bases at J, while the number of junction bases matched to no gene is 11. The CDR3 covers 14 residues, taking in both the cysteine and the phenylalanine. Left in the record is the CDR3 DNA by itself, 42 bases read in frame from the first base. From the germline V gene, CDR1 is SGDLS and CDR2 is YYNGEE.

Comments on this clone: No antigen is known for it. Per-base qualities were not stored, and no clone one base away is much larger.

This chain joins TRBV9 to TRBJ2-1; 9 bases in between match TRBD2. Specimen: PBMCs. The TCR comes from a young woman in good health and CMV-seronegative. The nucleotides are TGTGCCAGCAGCGAAACGGGAGGACTAGCGAGTCAGTTCTTC. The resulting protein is CASSETGGLASQFF.